This TCR beta chain was recorded in a study of identical twins. Using its own MiXCR run on the 5' RACE reads, TCRdb lists one record per CDR3 protein. The sample has about 240,000 distinct CDR3 sequences; 7.5% are singletons. The study's findings and limits: For zero-insertion analyses, partial confounding could come from invariant MAIT and iNKT cells.

This clonotype came up many times. Its antigen is as yet unknown. Unmatched junction bases numbered 8, after V lost 7 bases and J lost 3 bases. The CDR3 covers 14 residues. From germline, CDR1 is SEHNR and CDR2 FQNEAQ (reference sequence). These data are also associated with another study on yellow fever vaccine responses in identical twins. Per that study: Reported findings indicate that twins' vaccine T cell responses seemed partially convergent, partially personalized.

Sequencing was performed on CD8+ T cells sorted from blood. The chain employs TRBV7-9 and TRBJ1-1; 7 nucleotides line up with TRBD1. The source of this sequence is a woman under 30 in good health. CDR3 amino acids: CASILGTVHTEAFF. DNA of the CDR3: TGTGCCAGCATCCTGGGGACAGTTCACACTGAAGCTTTCTTT.